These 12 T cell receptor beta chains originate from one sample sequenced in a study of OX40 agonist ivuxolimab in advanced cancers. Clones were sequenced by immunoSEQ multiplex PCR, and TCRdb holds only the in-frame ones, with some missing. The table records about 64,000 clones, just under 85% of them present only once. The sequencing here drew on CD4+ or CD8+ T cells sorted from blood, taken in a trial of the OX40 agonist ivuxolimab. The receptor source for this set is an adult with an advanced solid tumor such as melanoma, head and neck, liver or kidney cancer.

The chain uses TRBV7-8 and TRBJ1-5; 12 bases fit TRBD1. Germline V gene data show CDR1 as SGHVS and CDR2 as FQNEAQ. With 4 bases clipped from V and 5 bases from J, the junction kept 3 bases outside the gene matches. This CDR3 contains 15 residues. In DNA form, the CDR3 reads TGTGCCAGCAGCTCCGGGACAGGGGGCGATCAGCCCCAGCATTTT. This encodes CASSSGTGGDQPQHF.

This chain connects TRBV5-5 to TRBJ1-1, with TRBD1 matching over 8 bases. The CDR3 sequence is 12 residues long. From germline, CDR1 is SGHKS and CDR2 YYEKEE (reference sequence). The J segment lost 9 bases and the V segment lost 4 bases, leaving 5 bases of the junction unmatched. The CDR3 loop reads CASSGRDRKAFF. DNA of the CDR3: TGTGCCAGCAGCGGACGGGACAGGAAAGCTTTCTTT.

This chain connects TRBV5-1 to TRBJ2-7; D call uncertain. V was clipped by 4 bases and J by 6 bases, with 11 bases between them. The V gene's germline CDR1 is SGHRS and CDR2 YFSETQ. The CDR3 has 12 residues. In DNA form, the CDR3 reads TGCGCCAGCAGCCCCCCGGGTCTCGAGCAGTACTTC. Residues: CASSPPGLEQYF.

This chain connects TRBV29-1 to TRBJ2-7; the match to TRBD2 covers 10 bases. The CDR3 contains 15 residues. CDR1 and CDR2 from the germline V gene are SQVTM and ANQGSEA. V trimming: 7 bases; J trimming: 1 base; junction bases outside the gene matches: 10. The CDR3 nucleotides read TGCAGCGCCTCTATCGGACTAGCGGCGTCCTACGAGCAGTACTTC. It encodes CSASIGLAASYEQYF.

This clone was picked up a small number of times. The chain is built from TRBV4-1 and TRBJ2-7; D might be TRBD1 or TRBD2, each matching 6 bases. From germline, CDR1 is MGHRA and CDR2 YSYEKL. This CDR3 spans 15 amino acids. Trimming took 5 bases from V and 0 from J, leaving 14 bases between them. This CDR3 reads CASSLSPGASYEQYF. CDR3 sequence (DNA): TGCGCCAGCAGCTTAAGCCCGGGGGCCTCCTACGAGCAGTACTTC.

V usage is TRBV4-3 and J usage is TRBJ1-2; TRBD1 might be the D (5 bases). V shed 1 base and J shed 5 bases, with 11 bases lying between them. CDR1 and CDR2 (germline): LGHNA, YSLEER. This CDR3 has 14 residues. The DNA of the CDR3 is TGCGCCAGCAGCCAAGGGTTCAGGGATTATGGCTACACCTTC. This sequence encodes CASSQGFRDYGYTF.

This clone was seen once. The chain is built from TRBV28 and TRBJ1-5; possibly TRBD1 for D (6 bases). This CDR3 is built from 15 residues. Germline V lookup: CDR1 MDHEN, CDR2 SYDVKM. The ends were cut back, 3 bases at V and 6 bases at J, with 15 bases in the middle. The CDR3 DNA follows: TGTGCCAGCAGTTTCGAACAGGGATCGATTCAGCCCCAGCATTTT. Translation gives CASSFEQGSIQPQHF.

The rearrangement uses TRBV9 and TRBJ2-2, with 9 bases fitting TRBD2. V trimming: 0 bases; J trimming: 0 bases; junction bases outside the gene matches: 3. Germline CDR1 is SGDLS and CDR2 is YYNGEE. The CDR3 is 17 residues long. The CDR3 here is CASSVEAGGPNTGELFF. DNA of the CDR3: TGTGCCAGCAGCGTAGAAGCGGGAGGCCCGAACACCGGGGAGCTGTTTTTT.

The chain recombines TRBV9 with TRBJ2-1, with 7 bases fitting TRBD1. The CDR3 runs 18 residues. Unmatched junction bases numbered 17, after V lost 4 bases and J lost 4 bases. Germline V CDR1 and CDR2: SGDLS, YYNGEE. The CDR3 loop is CASSFTGAPSTPYNEQFF. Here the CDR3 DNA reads TGTGCCAGCAGCTTTACAGGGGCCCCAAGTACCCCGTACAATGAGCAGTTCTTC.

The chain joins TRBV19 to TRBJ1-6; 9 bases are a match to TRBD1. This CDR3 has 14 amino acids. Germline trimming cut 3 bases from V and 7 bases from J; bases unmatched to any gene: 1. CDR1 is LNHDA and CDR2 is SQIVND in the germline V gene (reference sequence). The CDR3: CASSIGQGNSPLHF. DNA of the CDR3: TGTGCCAGTAGTATTGGACAGGGGAATTCACCCCTCCACTTT.

The CDR3 coding sequence is TGTGCCAGCAGGCAACGCGCGATTTCCTACAATGAGCAGTTCTTC. It yields the protein CASRQRAISYNEQFF. The J gene is TRBJ2-1, the V gene TRBV2; no definite D call. From germline, CDR1 is SNHLY and CDR2 FYNNEI. V lost 6 bases to trimming and J lost 1 base, with 13 bases between them. This CDR3 spans 15 amino acids.

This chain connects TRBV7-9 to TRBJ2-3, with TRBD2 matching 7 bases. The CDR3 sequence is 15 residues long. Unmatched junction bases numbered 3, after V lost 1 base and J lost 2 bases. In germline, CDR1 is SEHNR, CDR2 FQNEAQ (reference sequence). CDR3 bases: TGTGCCAGCAGCTTAGTGGCGGGAGTCACAGATACGCAGTATTTT. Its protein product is CASSLVAGVTDTQYF.